This T cell receptor beta chain was observed in a study of blood T cells in healthy people across ages (dated by TCRdb to about 2015). For the study in its entirety: In model experiments, roughly one uniquely barcoded TCR beta cDNA molecule per two T cells was captured by template switching. Using deep sequencing normalized with unique cDNA molecular identifiers, the study measured how TCR beta repertoire diversity changes with age. The donors were split into four age groups: young (average 16 years), middle-aged (roughly 39), aged (roughly 68) and long-lived (about 74). To avoid experimental bias, donors of different ages were distributed randomly across sequencing lanes. Using the same blood draw, the study looked at two additional independent replicas of 1 million unique cDNA reads for two donors, one aged 18 to 30 and the other aged 80 or older. On the study overall, not on this receptor specifically: A strong correlation was found between observed TCR beta diversity and the percentage of naive T cells measured by flow cytometry. The long-lived group showed more naive CD4+ T cells, fewer expanded clones and increased TCR diversity than the aged group, suggesting age selection. Estimates of total diversity from one million sequenced T cells were regarded as lower bounds and underestimates. Because the CMV infection status of the donors was unknown, age-related changes in expanded clonotypes may potentially have been confounded. Observed TCR beta diversity per million T cells fell roughly linearly with age, and a significant reduction was already apparent by age around 40. Bulk unsorted PBMC profiling prevented conclusive comparison of naive and antigen-experienced compartments.

CDR1 is given as MNHNY and CDR2 as SVGAGI, both from the germline V gene (reference sequence). Reading from cysteine to phenylalanine, the CDR3 counts 15 amino acids. The kept DNA is CDR3 alone, 45 bases in frame from the first base. V and J are trimmed by 8 bases and 6 bases, and the gene matches miss 13 bases of the junction. A word on this clonotype: The antigen this receptor binds is unknown. No clone much larger than this one lies a single base away; base qualities are absent.

Libraries were built with 5' RACE. TCRdb records Illumina HiSeq 2500 as the sequencer. A second PCR of 7 to 11 cycles was run with a J-beta primer mix and a sample-barcoded 5' primer. Each TCR beta cDNA molecule received a unique molecular identifier from a template-switch 5' adaptor carrying 12 random nucleotides. Each sample yielded at least 2.5 million CDR3-containing paired-end reads. All of the RNA was converted into first-strand cDNA using the Mint cDNA synthesis kit, with a TRBC-specific oligonucleotide serving as the primer. All cDNA was treated with uracil-DNA glycosylase and then went through a first 18-cycle PCR with the universal primers M1SS and BC2_uni_R. From the authors' description of their analysis: Normalization of each sample was performed by random selection of 1 million high-quality reads, each carrying a distinct molecular identifier. Reads sharing molecular identifiers were discarded rather than binned into consensus sequences. MiTCR, with a Q25 quality threshold and the strictest error-elimination algorithm, was used for CDR3 identification, clonotype clustering and error correction. Lower-bound total TCR beta diversity was estimated with a nonparametric unseen species model using Euler transformation. The public reads were quality trimmed at Q25 with fastp and then assembled into clones with MiXCR by TCRdb, keeping productive beta chains. Merged by CDR3 protein, the rows form single entries marked with the most common genes and DNA. The V and J calls were not made by the authors but by TCRdb's processing. The sample records approximately 850,000 distinct CDR3 sequences, about three fifths of which are singletons. 20% to 25% of the sample is taken by the ten largest.

Donors were 40 or so systemically healthy Caucasian individuals from Russia aged roughly 6 to 95 years. Each donor gave approximately 9.3 milliliters of peripheral blood, collected into EDTA-treated Vacutainer tubes. Ficoll-Paque density-gradient centrifugation was used to isolate PBMCs, with at least 6.5 million per sample. Trizol reagent was used to extract total RNA from PBMCs, with at least 5 micrograms per sample. The percentages of naive CD45RAhigh/CD27high T cells were determined by flow cytometry on a PBMC aliquot from every donor. The source is a man aged 25 to 40 in good health. Here the chain combines TRBV6-6 and TRBJ2-3; TRBD2 lines up with 8 middle nucleotides. Source material: blood. Here is the DNA: TGTGCCAGCGATCCGGGACTAGGGGGGGTGGATACGCAGTATTTT. Its amino acids are CASDPGLGGVDTQYF.